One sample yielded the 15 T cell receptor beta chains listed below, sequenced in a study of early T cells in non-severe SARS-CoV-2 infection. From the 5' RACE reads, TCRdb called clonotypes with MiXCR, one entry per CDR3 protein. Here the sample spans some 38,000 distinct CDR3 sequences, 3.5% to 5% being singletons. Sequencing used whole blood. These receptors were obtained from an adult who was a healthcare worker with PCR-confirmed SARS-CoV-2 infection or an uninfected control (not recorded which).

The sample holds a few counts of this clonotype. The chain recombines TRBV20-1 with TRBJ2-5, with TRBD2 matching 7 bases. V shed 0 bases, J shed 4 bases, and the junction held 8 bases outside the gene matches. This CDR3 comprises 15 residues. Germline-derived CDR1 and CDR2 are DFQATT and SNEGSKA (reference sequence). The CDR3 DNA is TGCAGTGCTAGAGATCCGAACGGGGGGACAGAGACCCAGTACTTC. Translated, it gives CSARDPNGGTETQYF.

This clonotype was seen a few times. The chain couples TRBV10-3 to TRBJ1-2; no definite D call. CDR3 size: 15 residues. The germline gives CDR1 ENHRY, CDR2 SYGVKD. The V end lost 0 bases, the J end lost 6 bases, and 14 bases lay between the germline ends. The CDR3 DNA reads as TGTGCCATCAGTGAGTCGATCGGCAGGTTGGATGGCTACACCTTC. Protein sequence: CAISESIGRLDGYTF.

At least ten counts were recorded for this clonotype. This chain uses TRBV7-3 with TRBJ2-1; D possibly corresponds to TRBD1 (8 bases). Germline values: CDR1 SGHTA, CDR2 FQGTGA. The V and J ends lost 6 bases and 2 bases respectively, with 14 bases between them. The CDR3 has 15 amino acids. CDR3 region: CASSPQGGTYNEQFF. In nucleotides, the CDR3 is TGTGCCAGCAGTCCACAGGGGGGGACCTACAATGAGCAGTTCTTC.

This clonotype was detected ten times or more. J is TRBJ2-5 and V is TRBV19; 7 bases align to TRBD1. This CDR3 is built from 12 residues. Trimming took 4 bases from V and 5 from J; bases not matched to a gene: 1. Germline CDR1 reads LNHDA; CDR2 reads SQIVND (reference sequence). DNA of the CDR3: TGTGCCAGTAGTACGACAGGGGAGACCCAGTACTTC. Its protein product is CASSTTGETQYF.

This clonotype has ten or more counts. CDR3 region: CASSRGGRNEQYF. The CDR3 DNA follows: TGTGCCAGCAGCCGGGGGGGCAGGAACGAGCAGTACTTC. The chain couples TRBV11-3 to TRBJ2-7, with 8 bases fitting TRBD2. CDR1 and CDR2 (germline): SGHNT, YENEEA. The CDR3 sequence is 13 residues long. V shed 5 bases and J 5 bases; nucleotides not matched to a gene: 5.

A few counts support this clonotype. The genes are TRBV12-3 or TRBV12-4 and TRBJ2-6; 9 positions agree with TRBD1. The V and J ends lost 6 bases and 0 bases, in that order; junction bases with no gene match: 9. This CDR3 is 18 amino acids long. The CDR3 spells CASRTSGTGHSGANVLTF. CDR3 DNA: TGTGCCAGCAGAACTTCCGGGACAGGGCACTCTGGGGCCAACGTCCTGACTTTC.

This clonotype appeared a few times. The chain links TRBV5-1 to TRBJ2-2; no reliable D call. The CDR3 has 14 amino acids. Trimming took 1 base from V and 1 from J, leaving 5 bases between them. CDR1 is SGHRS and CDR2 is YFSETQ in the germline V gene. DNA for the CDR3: TGCGCCAGCAGCTTGCCCATGAACACCGGGGAGCTGTTTTTT. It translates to CASSLPMNTGELFF.

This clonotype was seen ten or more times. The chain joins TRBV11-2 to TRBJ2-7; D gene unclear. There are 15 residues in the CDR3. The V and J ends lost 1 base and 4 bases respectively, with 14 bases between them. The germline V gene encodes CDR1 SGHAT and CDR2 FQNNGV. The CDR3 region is CASSLGQHRNYEQYF. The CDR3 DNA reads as TGTGCCAGCAGCTTAGGGCAGCATCGCAATTACGAGCAGTACTTC.

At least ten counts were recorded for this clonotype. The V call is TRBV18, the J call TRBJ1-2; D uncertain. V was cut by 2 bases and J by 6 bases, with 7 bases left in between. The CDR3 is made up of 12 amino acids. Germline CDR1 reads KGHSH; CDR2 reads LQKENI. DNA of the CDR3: TGTGCCAGCTCACCAGTGCGAGATGGCTACACCTTC. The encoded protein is CASSPVRDGYTF.

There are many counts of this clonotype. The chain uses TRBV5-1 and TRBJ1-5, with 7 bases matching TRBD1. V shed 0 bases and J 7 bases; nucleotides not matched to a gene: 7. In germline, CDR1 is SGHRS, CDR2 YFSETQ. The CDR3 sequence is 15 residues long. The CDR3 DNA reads TGCGCCAGCAGCTTGGGCGGCAGGGGGAACCAGCCCCAGCATTTT. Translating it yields CASSLGGRGNQPQHF.

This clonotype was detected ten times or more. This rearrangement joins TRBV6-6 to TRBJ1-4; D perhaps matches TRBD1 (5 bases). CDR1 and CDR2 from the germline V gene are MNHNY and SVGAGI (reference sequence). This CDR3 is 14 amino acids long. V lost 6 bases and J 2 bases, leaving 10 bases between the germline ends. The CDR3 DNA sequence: TGTGCCAGCAGGCCGGGGGTGACTAATGAAAAACTGTTTTTT. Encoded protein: CASRPGVTNEKLFF.

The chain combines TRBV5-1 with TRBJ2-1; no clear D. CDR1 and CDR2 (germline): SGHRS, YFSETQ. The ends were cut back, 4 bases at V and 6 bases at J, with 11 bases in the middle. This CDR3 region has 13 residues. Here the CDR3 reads CASSPDGSNEQFF. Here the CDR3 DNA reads TGCGCCAGCAGCCCGGACGGTTCCAATGAGCAGTTCTTC.

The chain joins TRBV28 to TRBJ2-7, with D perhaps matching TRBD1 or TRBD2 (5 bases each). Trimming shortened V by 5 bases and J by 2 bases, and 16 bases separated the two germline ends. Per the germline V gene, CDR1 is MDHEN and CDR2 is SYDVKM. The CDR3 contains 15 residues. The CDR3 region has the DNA TGTGCCAGCAGTGTAGGGACCTTTGAGGCCTACGAGCAGTACTTC. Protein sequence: CASSVGTFEAYEQYF.

CDR3 DNA: TGTGCCAGCAGCCCAGACTGGGACAGGGGCGGAACTGAAGCTTTCTTT. Translated: CASSPDWDRGGTEAFF. The J gene is TRBJ1-1, the V gene TRBV7-2, with 10 positions matching TRBD1. V was clipped by 5 bases and J by 5 bases; unmatched bases: 11. The CDR3 spans 16 residues. Germline-derived CDR1 and CDR2 are SGHTA and FQGNSA.

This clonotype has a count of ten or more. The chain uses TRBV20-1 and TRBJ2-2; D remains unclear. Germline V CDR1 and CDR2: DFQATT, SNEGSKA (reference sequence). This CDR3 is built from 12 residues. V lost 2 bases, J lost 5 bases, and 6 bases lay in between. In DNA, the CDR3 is TGCAGTGCTAGAAAGGCTACCGGGGAGCTGTTTTTT. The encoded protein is CSARKATGELFF.